The T cell receptor (beta chain) under discussion was sequenced for a study of CD8 T cells in ankylosing spondylitis. General observations from the study: Blood of patients with ankylosing spondylitis appeared to be characterized by a TCR beta motif of eight highly homologous variants. Reportedly, significant enrichment of disease-linked clones occurred in matched ankylosing spondylitis synovial fluid.

TCRdb reprocessed the 5' RACE reads via MiXCR and lists one record per CDR3 protein. The sample includes approximately 500,000 distinct CDR3 sequences, 9.5% to 15% of them seen just once. Turning to this clonotype: The antigen is undetermined.

The CDR3 spans 13 residues. V was pared by 4 bases and J by 7 bases, with 3 bases of the junction left unmatched. Looked up from germline, CDR1 is LNHNV and CDR2 is YYDKDF (reference sequence). The sequenced material came from blood, either unsorted or a sorted T cell fraction (not recorded which). The receptor was derived from a male donor with ankylosing spondylitis. The chain combines TRBV15 with TRBJ1-3, with 8 nucleotides matching TRBD1. CDR3 in DNA: TGTGCCACCAGCACCCAGGGGGCTAACACCATATATTTT. Translated, it gives CATSTQGANTIYF.